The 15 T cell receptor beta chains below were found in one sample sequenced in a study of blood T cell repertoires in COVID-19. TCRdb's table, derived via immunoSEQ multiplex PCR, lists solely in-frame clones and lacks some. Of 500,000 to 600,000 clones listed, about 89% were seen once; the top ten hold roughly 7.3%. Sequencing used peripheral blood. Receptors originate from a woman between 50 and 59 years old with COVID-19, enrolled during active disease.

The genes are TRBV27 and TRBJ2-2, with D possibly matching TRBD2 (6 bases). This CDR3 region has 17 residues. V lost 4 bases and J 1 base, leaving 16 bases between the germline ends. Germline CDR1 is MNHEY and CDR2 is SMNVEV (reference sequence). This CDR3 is CASSSRWSSGNTGELFF. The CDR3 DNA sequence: TGTGCCAGCAGTTCCCGGTGGAGTAGCGGGAACACCGGGGAGCTGTTTTTT.

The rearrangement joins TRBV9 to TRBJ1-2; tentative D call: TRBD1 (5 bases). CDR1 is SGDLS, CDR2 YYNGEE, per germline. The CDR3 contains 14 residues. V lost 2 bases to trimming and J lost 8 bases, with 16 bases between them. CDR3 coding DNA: TGTGCCAGCAGCGTCTCCGGGGGTATCAGGGGCTACACCTTC. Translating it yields CASSVSGGIRGYTF.

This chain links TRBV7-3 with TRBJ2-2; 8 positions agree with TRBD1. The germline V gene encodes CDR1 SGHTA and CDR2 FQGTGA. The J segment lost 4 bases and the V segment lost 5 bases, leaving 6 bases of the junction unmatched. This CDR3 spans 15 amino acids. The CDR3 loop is CASSDRGAGTGELFF. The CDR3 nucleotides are TGTGCCAGCAGCGACAGGGGTGCGGGCACCGGGGAGCTGTTTTTT.

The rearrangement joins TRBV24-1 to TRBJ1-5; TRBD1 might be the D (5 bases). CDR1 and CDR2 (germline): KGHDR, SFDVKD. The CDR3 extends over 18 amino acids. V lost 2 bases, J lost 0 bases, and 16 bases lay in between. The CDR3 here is CATSDSRAAGYSNQPQHF. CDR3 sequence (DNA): TGTGCCACCAGTGATTCCAGGGCAGCAGGATATAGCAATCAGCCCCAGCATTTT.

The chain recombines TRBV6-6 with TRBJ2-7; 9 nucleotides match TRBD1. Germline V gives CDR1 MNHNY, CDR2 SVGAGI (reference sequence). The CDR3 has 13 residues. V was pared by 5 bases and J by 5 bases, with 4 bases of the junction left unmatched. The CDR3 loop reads CASSQQGANEQYF. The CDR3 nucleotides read TGTGCCAGCAGTCAACAGGGGGCTAACGAGCAGTACTTC.

The CDR3 DNA reads TGTGCCAGCAGTCTGGCGGGGACGCCAGATACGCAGTATTTT. Translating it yields CASSLAGTPDTQYF. The chain links TRBV28 to TRBJ2-3; D perhaps matches TRBD2 (6 bases). The CDR3 runs 14 residues. Germline lookup yields CDR1 MDHEN and CDR2 SYDVKM. Deletions cut 5 bases from V and 4 bases from J, with 13 bases between.

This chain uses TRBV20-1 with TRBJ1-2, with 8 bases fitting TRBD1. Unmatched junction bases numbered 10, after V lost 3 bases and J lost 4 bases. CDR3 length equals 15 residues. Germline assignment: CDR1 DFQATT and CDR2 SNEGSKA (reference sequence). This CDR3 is CSASDAGQGFYGYTF. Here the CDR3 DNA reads TGCAGTGCTAGTGACGCCGGACAGGGTTTCTATGGCTACACCTTC.

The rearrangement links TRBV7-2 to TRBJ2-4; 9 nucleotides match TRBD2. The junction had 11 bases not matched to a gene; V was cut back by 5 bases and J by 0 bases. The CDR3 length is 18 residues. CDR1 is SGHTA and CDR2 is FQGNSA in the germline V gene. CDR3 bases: TGTGCCAGCAGCCCCGCGCTAGCGGGGCCGCTAGCCAAAAACATTCAGTACTTC. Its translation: CASSPALAGPLAKNIQYF.

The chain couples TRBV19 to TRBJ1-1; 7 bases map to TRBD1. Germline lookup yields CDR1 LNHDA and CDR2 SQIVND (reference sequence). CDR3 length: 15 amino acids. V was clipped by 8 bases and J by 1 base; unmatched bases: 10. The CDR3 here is CASARQGVANTEAFF. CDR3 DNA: TGTGCCAGTGCGAGGCAGGGGGTCGCGAACACTGAAGCTTTCTTT.

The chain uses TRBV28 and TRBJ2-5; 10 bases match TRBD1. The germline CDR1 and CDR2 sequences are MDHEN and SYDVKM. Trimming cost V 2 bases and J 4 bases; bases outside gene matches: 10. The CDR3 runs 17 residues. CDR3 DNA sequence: TGTGCCAGCAGTTTAGAGCTTGGGACAGGGGACGGAGAGACCCAGTACTTC. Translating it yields CASSLELGTGDGETQYF.

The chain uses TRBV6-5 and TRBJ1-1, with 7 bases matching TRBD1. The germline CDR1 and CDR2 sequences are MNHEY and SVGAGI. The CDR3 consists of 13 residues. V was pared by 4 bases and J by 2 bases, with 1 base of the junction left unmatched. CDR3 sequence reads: CASSWDRNTEAFF. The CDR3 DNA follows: TGTGCCAGCAGTTGGGACAGAAACACTGAAGCTTTCTTT.

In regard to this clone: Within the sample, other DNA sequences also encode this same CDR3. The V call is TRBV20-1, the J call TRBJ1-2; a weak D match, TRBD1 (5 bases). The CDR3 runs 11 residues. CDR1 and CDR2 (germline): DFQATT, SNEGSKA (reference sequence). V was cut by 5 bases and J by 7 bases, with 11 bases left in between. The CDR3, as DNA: TGCAGTGCTCCTGGACAAGGTGGCTACACCTTC. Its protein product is CSAPGQGGYTF.

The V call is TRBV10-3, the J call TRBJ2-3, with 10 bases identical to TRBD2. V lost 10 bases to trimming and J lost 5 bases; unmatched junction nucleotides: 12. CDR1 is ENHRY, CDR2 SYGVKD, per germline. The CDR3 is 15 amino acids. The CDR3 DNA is TGTGCCACTGGGCTCCAGCGGGGGGGCGTAGATACGCAGTATTTT. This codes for CATGLQRGGVDTQYF.

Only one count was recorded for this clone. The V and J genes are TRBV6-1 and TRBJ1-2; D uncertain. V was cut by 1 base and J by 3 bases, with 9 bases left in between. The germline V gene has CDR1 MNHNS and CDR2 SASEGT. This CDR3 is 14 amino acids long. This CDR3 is CASSEERYYYGYTF. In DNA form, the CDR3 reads TGTGCCAGCAGTGAAGAGAGGTATTACTATGGCTACACCTTC.

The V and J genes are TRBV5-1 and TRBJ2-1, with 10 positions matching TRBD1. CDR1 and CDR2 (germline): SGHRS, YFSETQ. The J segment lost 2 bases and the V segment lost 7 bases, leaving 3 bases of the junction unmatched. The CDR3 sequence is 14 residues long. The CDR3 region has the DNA TGCGCCAGCGGGGGGACAGGGGCCTACAATGAGCAGTTCTTC. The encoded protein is CASGGTGAYNEQFF.